The 27 T cell receptor beta chains in this list originate from one sample, sequenced in a study of blood T cell repertoires in COVID-19. The repertoire was sequenced with immunoSEQ multiplex PCR; TCRdb's copy has only in-frame clones and lacks some. The table shows a few hundred thousand clones, with 85% occurring only once. Sequenced: PBMCs or T cells enriched from blood (not recorded which). Receptor source: a man aged 35 to 55 who had recovered from COVID-19.

The chain links TRBV27 to TRBJ1-6, with D possibly being TRBD1 (6 bases). Germline CDR1 and CDR2: MNHEY and SMNVEV (reference sequence). Trimming took 5 bases from V and 10 from J, leaving 18 bases between them. The CDR3 is 15 amino acids. The CDR3 region has the DNA TGTGCCAGCAGTCCAGGGGTGGCCCTGGGCTCACCCCTCCACTTT. Protein sequence: CASSPGVALGSPLHF.

This chain uses TRBV28 with TRBJ2-1; TRBD2 matches at 11 bases. With 3 bases clipped from V and 5 bases from J, the junction kept 6 bases outside the gene matches. The CDR3 is 16 amino acids. CDR1 and CDR2 from the germline V gene are MDHEN and SYDVKM. The CDR3: CASSFFSGRGHNEQFF. CDR3 coding DNA: TGTGCCAGCAGTTTCTTTAGCGGGAGGGGGCACAATGAGCAGTTCTTC. Using reference TRBV28 and TRBJ2-1 for the parts outside the CDR3, the full variable domain is DVKVTQSSRYLVKRTGEKVFLECVQDMDHENMFWYRQDPGLGLRLIYFSYDVKMKEKGDIPEGYSVSREKKERFSLILESASTNQTSMYLCASSFFSGRGHNEQFFGPGTRLTVL.

This chain connects TRBV18 to TRBJ2-6, with D unresolved. Germline V CDR1 and CDR2: KGHSH, LQKENI. CDR3 size: 17 residues. Trimming removed 1 base at V and 0 bases at J, with 10 bases between. DNA of the CDR3: TGTGCCAGCTCACCACAGCTACCAAGCTCTGGGGCCAACGTCCTGACTTTC. Protein product: CASSPQLPSSGANVLTF.

The chain recombines TRBV19 with TRBJ1-1; 12 nucleotides line up with TRBD1. The V segment lost 8 bases and the J segment 8 bases; nucleotides outside the gene matches: 18. Germline V CDR1 and CDR2: LNHDA, SQIVND (reference sequence). The CDR3 runs to 17 residues. CDR3 region: CASHGGLPGQGASEAFF. CDR3 bases: TGTGCCAGTCATGGGGGCCTTCCGGGACAGGGGGCATCAGAAGCTTTCTTT. Together with reference TRBV19 and TRBJ1-1, the CDR3 gives the full variable domain: DGGITQSPKYLFRKEGQNVTLSCEQNLNHDAMYWYRQDPGQGLRLIYYSQIVNDFQKGDIAEGYSVSREKKESFPLTVTSAQKNPTAFYLCASHGGLPGQGASEAFFGQGTRLTVV.

V and J are TRBV19 and TRBJ2-7, with 11 bases identical to TRBD2. Trimming cost V 6 bases and J 2 bases; bases outside gene matches: 3. In germline, CDR1 is LNHDA, CDR2 SQIVND (reference sequence). The CDR3 sequence is 14 residues long. CDR3 DNA: TGTGCCAGTAGCCGACTAGCGGGGACCTACGAGCAGTACTTC. It is translated as CASSRLAGTYEQYF.

The rearrangement links TRBV6-1 to TRBJ1-2; D is ambiguous. The length of the CDR3 is 14 residues. Between the trimmed V and J ends, which lost 1 base and 4 bases, there was a span of 10 bases. CDR1 is MNHNS and CDR2 is SASEGT in the germline V gene. DNA of the CDR3: TGTGCCAGCAGTGAAGGAGAGGGAAGCTATGGCTACACCTTC. Protein sequence: CASSEGEGSYGYTF.

This sequence joins TRBV7-8 and TRBJ2-2; no clear D. This CDR3 region has 13 residues. Trimming took 4 bases from V and 4 from J, leaving 7 bases between them. Germline V gene lookup returns CDR1 SGHVS and CDR2 FQNEAQ. CDR3: CASSSQITGELFF. DNA of the CDR3: TGTGCCAGCAGCTCACAGATCACCGGGGAGCTGTTTTTT. Full variable domain (remainder filled in from reference TRBV7-8 and TRBJ2-2): GAGVSQSPRYKVAKRGQDVALRCDPISGHVSLFWYQQALGQGPEFLTYFQNEAQLDKSGLPSDRFFAERPEGSVSTLKIQRTQQEDSAVYLCASSSQITGELFFGEGSRLTVL.

The rearrangement uses TRBV5-6 and TRBJ2-2; 15 bases are a match to TRBD2. With V trimmed by 3 bases and J by 3 bases, 9 bases remained unmatched. Germline V gives CDR1 SGHDT, CDR2 YYEEEE. The CDR3 covers 19 residues. CDR3 sequence: CASSSAQGLAGGYTGELFF. DNA for the CDR3: TGTGCCAGCAGCTCGGCGCAGGGACTAGCGGGAGGATACACCGGGGAGCTGTTTTTT.

The CDR3 DNA sequence: TGTGCCAGCAGCCTCGACAGGGGGCGCTTTATGGACAATGAGCAGTTCTTC. This codes for CASSLDRGRFMDNEQFF. The rearrangement uses TRBV27 and TRBJ2-1, with 10 bases identical to TRBD1. The CDR3 runs 17 residues. Germline V lookup: CDR1 MNHEY, CDR2 SMNVEV (reference sequence). The V gene end was trimmed by 6 bases and the J gene end by 5 bases; junction bases not matched to a gene: 13.

The chain has TRBV9 and TRBJ2-1; the match to TRBD1 covers 10 bases. The germline gives CDR1 SGDLS, CDR2 YYNGEE. This CDR3 is built from 15 residues. The J segment lost 2 bases and the V segment lost 3 bases, leaving 2 bases of the junction unmatched. The CDR3 DNA reads as TGTGCCAGCAGCGCAGGACAGGGGGCCTACAATGAGCAGTTCTTC. This encodes CASSAGQGAYNEQFF.

This clone has more than one count but fewer than ten. The rearrangement links TRBV6-5 to TRBJ1-4; tentatively, D is TRBD1 (5 bases). Germline CDR1 reads MNHEY; CDR2 reads SVGAGI. V was trimmed by 6 bases and J by 0 bases, leaving 8 bases between them. The CDR3 length is 14 residues. The CDR3, as DNA: TGTGCCAGCAGGGTGACAGCAACTAATGAAAAACTGTTTTTT. Protein sequence: CASRVTATNEKLFF.

This clone was seen only once. The J gene is TRBJ1-6, the V gene TRBV28; 9 positions match TRBD1. The germline V gene has CDR1 MDHEN and CDR2 SYDVKM. This CDR3 is 11 amino acids long. The trim removed 6 bases at V and 16 bases at J, leaving 4 bases unmatched. CDR3 sequence reads: CASRIGQGLHF. CDR3 nucleotide sequence: TGTGCCAGCAGAATTGGACAGGGGCTCCACTTT.

The chain uses TRBV28 and TRBJ2-2; 12 bases are shared with TRBD2. J was trimmed by 10 bases and V by 6 bases; bases with no gene match: 6. There are 14 residues in the CDR3. Germline lookup yields CDR1 MDHEN and CDR2 SYDVKM. Written as DNA, the CDR3 is TGTGCCAGCAGGCTGACTAGCGGGAGTGTGGAGCTGTTTTTT. Its protein product is CASRLTSGSVELFF.

V usage is TRBV7-9 and J usage is TRBJ2-1, with 7 bases fitting TRBD2. The CDR3 contains 16 residues. V lost 5 bases and J lost 2; bases outside the gene matches: 9. From germline, CDR1 is SEHNR and CDR2 FQNEAQ (reference sequence). The CDR3 region has the DNA TGTGCCAGCAGCCGCTCCCGGGACTATACCTACAATGAGCAGTTCTTC. Amino acids: CASSRSRDYTYNEQFF.

DNA of the CDR3: TGTGCCAGCAGCTTAGGGGGACTAGCGGTGACCTACGAGCAGTACTTC. Translation gives CASSLGGLAVTYEQYF. This chain connects TRBV13 to TRBJ2-7; 11 bases are a match to TRBD2. Trimming took 0 bases from V and 2 from J; bases not matched to a gene: 3. The CDR3 spans 16 residues. Germline values: CDR1 PRHDT, CDR2 FYEKMQ (reference sequence).

The chain has TRBV19 and TRBJ2-2; 7 nucleotides align to TRBD2. The length of the CDR3 is 16 residues. Looked up from germline, CDR1 is LNHDA and CDR2 is SQIVND (reference sequence). V lost 7 bases to trimming and J lost 5 bases; unmatched junction nucleotides: 13. CDR3 DNA: TGTGCCAGTACCCTCTCTGCGGGAGTAACGACCGGGGAGCTGTTTTTT. It is translated as CASTLSAGVTTGELFF. Drawing the rest from reference TRBV19 and TRBJ2-2, the complete variable domain is DGGITQSPKYLFRKEGQNVTLSCEQNLNHDAMYWYRQDPGQGLRLIYYSQIVNDFQKGDIAEGYSVSREKKESFPLTVTSAQKNPTAFYLCASTLSAGVTTGELFFGEGSRLTVL.

V and J are TRBV5-1 and TRBJ2-2, with 10 bases that match TRBD2. Per germline, CDR1 SGHRS and CDR2 YFSETQ. CDR3 length: 15 amino acids. V dropped 2 bases and J dropped 6; count of bases not matched to a gene: 4. CDR3 nucleotides: TGCGCCAGCAGCTTCGTAGCGGGAGGATCCGGGGAGCTGTTTTTT. Its protein product is CASSFVAGGSGELFF.

This clone was picked up one time. The V call is TRBV21-1, the J call TRBJ1-5; the table assigns TRBD1, which was not confirmed against the DNA. TRBV21-1 is a pseudogene locus. The CDR3 length is 14 residues. The CDR3: CASREGARLQPQHF. The CDR3 bases are TGTGCCAGCAGAGAGGGGGCTAGGTTACAGCCCCAGCATTTT.

The chain joins TRBV10-1 to TRBJ2-1, with TRBD2 matching 11 bases. V was pared by 2 bases and J by 6 bases, with 6 bases of the junction left unmatched. The CDR3 runs to 16 residues. From germline, CDR1 is WNHNN and CDR2 SYGVQD (reference sequence). The CDR3 region is CASSELLAGGVNEQFF. CDR3 DNA sequence: TGCGCCAGCAGTGAGCTTCTAGCGGGAGGTGTCAATGAGCAGTTCTTC.

The chain couples TRBV5-4 to TRBJ1-1; 8 nucleotides align to TRBD1. Germline V gene sequence: CDR1 SGHNT, CDR2 YYREEE (reference sequence). Losses at the gene ends were 4 bases for V and 9 bases for J; bases not matched to a gene: 5. The CDR3 is made up of 12 amino acids. CDR3 residues: CASSPQGAQAFF. In DNA form, the CDR3 reads TGTGCCAGCAGCCCTCAGGGGGCGCAAGCTTTCTTT.

The chain employs TRBV19 and TRBJ2-7; 7 bases fit TRBD2. J gave up 0 bases and V 4 bases, and 6 bases lay outside the gene matches. The CDR3 runs to 15 residues. Germline CDR1 LNHDA, CDR2 SQIVND (reference sequence). The CDR3 DNA reads as TGTGCCAGTAGTACCCAAGCGGGGAGCTCCTACGAGCAGTACTTC. It specifies CASSTQAGSSYEQYF.

The gene calls are TRBV13 and TRBJ1-1; D unresolved. Trimming removed 5 bases from V and 8 bases from J, with 9 bases in between. The CDR3 is 11 residues long. The germline CDR1 and CDR2 sequences are PRHDT and FYEKMQ (reference sequence). The CDR3 protein is CASSLSTEAFF. The CDR3 DNA is TGTGCCAGCAGCCTTTCTACGGAAGCTTTCTTT.

A few counts support this clone. The rearrangement links TRBV28 to TRBJ1-6, with unresolved D. The CDR3 is 12 residues long. V was clipped by 7 bases and J by 9 bases, with 10 bases between them. Germline values: CDR1 MDHEN, CDR2 SYDVKM. The CDR3 loop is CASKSASSPLHF. The CDR3 nucleotides read TGTGCCAGCAAGTCCGCGAGTTCACCCCTCCACTTT.

The rearrangement joins TRBV30 to TRBJ2-7, with 7 bases identical to TRBD1. The trim removed 4 bases at V and 0 bases at J, leaving 3 bases unmatched. This CDR3 contains 13 residues. Per germline, CDR1 GTSNPN and CDR2 SVGIG (reference sequence). CDR3 sequence reads: CAWKRDSSYEQYF. CDR3 coding DNA: TGTGCCTGGAAAAGGGACAGCTCCTACGAGCAGTACTTC.

This rearrangement joins TRBV7-2 to TRBJ2-7; D is undetermined. The V gene lost 4 bases and the J gene lost 2 bases, with 12 bases spanning the gap. The CDR3 consists of 14 residues. Germline V gives CDR1 SGHTA, CDR2 FQGNSA. The CDR3 protein is CASSWALRPYEQYF. In nucleotides, the CDR3 is TGTGCCAGCAGCTGGGCCCTCCGCCCCTACGAGCAGTACTTC.

The V gene is TRBV3-1 (or the pseudogene TRBV3-2), the J gene TRBJ1-1, with D unresolved. Between the trimmed V and J ends, which lost 0 bases and 3 bases, there was a span of 14 bases. Germline V gives CDR1 LGHDT, CDR2 YNNKEL (reference sequence). This CDR3 is built from 16 residues. The CDR3 sequence: CASSQDFRTGDTEAFF. The CDR3 DNA reads as TGTGCCAGCAGCCAAGATTTCAGGACCGGGGACACTGAAGCTTTCTTT.

This chain links TRBV28 with TRBJ2-7; the D gene is possibly TRBD2 (5 bases). Germline CDR1 reads MDHEN; CDR2 reads SYDVKM. V was clipped by 3 bases and J by 5 bases, with 14 bases between them. The length of the CDR3 is 14 residues. The CDR3 here is CASSFVYSAHEQYF. The CDR3 nucleotides read TGTGCCAGCAGTTTCGTCTATAGCGCCCACGAGCAGTACTTC.